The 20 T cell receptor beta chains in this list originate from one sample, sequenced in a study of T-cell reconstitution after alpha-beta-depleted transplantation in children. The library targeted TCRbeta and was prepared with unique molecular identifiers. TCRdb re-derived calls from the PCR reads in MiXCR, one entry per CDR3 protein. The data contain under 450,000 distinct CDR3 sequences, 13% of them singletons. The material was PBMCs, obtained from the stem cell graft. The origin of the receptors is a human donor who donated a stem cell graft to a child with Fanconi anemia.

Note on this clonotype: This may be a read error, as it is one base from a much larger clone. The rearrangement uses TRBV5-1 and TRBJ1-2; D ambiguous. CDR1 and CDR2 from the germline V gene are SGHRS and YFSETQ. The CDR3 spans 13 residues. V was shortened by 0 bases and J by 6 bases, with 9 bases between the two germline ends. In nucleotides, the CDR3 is TGCGCCAGCAGCTTGGAGGCAGTCAATGGCTACACCTTC. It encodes CASSLEAVNGYTF.

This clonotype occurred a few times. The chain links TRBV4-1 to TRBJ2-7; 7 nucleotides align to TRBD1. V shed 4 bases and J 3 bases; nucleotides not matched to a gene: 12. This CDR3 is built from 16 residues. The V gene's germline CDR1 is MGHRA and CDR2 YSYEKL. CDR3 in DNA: TGCGCCAGCAGCCCGGACGGGGACAGCGAGTTCTACGAGCAGTACTTC. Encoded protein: CASSPDGDSEFYEQYF.

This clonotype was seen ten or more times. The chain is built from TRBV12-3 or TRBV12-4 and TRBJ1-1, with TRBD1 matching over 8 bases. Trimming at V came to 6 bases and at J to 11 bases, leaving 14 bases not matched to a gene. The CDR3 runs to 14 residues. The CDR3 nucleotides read TGTGCCAGCAGAGAACCCCGGACAGGGACGGGGGCTTTCTTT. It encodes CASREPRTGTGAFF.

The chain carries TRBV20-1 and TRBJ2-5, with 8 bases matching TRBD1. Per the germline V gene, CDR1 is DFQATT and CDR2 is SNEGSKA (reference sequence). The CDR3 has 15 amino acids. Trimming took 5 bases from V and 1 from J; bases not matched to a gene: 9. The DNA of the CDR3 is TGCAGTGCTTACGGACAGGGCGGAGTCCAAGAGACCCAGTACTTC. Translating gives CSAYGQGGVQETQYF.

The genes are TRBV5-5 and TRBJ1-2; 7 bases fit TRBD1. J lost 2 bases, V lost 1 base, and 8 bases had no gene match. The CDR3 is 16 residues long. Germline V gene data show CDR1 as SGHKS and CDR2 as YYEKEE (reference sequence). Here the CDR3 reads CASSLISTGMNYGYTF. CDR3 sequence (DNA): TGTGCCAGCAGCTTGATTTCGACAGGGATGAACTATGGCTACACCTTC.

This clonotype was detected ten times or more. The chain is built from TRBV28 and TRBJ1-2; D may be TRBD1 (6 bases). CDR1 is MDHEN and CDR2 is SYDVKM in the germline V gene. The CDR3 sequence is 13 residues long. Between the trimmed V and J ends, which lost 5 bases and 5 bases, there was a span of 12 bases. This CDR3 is CASSLGGSYGYTF. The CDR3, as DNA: TGTGCCAGCAGTCTAGGGGGATCTTATGGCTACACCTTC.

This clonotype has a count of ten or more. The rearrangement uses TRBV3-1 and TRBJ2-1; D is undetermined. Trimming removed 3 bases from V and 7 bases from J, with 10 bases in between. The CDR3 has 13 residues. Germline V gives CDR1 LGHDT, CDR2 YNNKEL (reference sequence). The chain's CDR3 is CASSQIPGNEQFF. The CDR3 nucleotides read TGTGCCAGCAGCCAGATACCCGGGAATGAGCAGTTCTTC.

The CDR3 DNA sequence: TGTGCCAGCAGGCGGACAGGGAAAATCTATGGCTACACCTTC. Translating it yields CASRRTGKIYGYTF. The genes are TRBV12-3 or TRBV12-4 and TRBJ1-2; 8 nucleotides agree with TRBD1. The V segment lost 6 bases and the J segment 4 bases; nucleotides outside the gene matches: 7. This CDR3 spans 14 amino acids.

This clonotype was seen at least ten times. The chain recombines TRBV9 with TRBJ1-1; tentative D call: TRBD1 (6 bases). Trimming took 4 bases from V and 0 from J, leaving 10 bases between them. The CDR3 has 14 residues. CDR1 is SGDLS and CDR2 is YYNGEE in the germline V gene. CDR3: CASSPTGMNTEAFF. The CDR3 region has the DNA TGTGCCAGCAGCCCGACAGGTATGAACACTGAAGCTTTCTTT.

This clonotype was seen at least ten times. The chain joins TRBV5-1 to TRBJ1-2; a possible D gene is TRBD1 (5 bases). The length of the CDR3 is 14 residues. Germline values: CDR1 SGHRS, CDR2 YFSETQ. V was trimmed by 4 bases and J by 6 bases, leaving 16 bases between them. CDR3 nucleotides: TGCGCCAGCAGCCTGGAGGTTCGGGGGAATGGCTACACCTTC. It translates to CASSLEVRGNGYTF.

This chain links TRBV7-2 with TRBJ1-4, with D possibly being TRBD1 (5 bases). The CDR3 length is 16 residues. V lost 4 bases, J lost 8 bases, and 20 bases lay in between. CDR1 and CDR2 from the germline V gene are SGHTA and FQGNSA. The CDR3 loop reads CASSSTTGTGGEKLFF. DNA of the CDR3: TGTGCCAGCAGCTCCACGACCGGGACGGGAGGGGAAAAACTGTTTTTT.

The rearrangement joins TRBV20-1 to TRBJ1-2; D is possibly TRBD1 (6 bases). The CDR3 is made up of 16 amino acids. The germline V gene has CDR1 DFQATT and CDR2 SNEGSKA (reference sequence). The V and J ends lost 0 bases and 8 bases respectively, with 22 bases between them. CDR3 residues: CSARDTSTGTRLGYTF. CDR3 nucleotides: TGCAGTGCTAGAGATACTTCTACCGGGACACGCCTGGGCTACACCTTC.

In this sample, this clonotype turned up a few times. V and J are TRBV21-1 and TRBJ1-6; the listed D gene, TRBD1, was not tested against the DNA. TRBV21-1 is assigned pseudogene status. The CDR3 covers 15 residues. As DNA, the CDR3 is TGTGCCAGCAGCACTCCGGGACGGGAAAATTCACCCCTCCACTTT. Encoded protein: CASSTPGRENSPLHF.

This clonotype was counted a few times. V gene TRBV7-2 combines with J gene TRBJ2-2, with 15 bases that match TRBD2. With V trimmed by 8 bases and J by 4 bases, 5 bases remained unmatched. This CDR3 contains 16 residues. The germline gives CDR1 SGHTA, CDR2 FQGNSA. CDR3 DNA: TGTGCCAGCCGGACTAGCGGGGGGGTACTCACCGGGGAGCTGTTTTTT. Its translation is CASRTSGGVLTGELFF.

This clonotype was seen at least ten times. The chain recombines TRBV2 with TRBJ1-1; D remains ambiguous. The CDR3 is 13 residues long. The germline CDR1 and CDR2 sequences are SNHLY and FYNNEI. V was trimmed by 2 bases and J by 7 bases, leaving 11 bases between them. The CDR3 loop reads CASSESRRVEAFF. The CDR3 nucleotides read TGTGCCAGCAGTGAAAGCAGGAGGGTTGAAGCTTTCTTT.

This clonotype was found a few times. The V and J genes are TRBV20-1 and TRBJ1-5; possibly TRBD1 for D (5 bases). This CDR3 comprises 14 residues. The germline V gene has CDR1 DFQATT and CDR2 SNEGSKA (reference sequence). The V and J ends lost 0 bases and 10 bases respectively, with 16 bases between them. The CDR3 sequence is CSARETDGGNPQHF. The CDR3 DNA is TGCAGTGCTAGAGAAACGGACGGGGGTAACCCCCAGCATTTT.

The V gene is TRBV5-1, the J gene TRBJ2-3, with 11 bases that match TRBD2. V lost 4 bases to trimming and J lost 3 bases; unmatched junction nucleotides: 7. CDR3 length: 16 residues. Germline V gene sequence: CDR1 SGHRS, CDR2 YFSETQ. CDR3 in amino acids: CASSGLAGGNTDTQYF. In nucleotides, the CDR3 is TGCGCCAGCAGCGGCCTAGCGGGGGGAAATACAGATACGCAGTATTTT.

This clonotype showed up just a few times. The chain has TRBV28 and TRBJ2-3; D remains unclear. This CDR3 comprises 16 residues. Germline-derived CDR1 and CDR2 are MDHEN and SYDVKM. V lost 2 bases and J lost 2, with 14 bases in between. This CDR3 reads CASSLGATQNTDTQYF. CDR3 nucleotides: TGTGCCAGCAGTTTAGGAGCTACTCAGAACACAGATACGCAGTATTTT.

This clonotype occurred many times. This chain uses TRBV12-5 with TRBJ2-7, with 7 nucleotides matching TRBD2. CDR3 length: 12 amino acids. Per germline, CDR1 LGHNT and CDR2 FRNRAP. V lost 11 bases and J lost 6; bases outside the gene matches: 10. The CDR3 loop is CAAQGDYGEQYF. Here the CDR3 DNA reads TGTGCTGCCCAAGGGGACTATGGCGAGCAGTACTTC. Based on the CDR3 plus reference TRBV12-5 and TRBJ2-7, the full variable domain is DARVTQTPRHKVTEMGQEVTMRCQPILGHNTVFWYRQTMMQGLELLAYFRNRAPLDDSGMPKDRFSAEMPDATLATLKIQPSEPRDSAVYFCAAQGDYGEQYFGPGTRLTVT.

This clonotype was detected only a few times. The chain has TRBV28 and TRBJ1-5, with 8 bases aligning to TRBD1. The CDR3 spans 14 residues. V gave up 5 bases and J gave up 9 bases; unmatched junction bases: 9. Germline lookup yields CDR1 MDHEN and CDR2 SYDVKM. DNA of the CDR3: TGTGCCAGCAGTGCCCAACAGGGGGGGAGGCCCCAGCATTTT. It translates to CASSAQQGGRPQHF.